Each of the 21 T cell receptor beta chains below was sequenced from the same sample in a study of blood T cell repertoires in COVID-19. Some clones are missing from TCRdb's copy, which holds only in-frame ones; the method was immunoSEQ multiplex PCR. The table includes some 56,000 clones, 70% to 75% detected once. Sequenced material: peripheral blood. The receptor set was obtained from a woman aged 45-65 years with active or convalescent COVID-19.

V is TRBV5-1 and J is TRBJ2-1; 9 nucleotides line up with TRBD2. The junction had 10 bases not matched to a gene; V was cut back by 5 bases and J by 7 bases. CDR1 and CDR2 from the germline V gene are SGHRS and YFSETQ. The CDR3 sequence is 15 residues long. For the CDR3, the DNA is TGCGCCAGCAGGGCAAAACTAGCGGGTCGTAATGAGCAGTTCTTC. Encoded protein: CASRAKLAGRNEQFF.

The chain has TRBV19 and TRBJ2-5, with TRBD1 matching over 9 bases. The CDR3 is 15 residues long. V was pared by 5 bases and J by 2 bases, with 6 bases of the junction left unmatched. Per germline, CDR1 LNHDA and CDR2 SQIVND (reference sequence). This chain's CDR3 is CASSFSGTGQETQYF. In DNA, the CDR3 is TGTGCCAGTAGTTTCTCCGGGACAGGGCAAGAGACCCAGTACTTC.

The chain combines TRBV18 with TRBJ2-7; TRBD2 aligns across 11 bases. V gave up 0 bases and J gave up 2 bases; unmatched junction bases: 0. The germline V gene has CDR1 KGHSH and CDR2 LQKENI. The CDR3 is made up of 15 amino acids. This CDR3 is CASSPPGLAAYEQYF. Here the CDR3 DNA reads TGTGCCAGCTCACCACCGGGACTAGCGGCCTACGAGCAGTACTTC.

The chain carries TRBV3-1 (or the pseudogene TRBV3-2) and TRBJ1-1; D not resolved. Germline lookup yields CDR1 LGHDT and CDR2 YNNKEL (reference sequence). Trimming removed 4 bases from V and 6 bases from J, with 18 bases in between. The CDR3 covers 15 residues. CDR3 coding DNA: TGTGCCAGCAGCCGAGGTCTCGCGGCGGGAGCTGAAGCTTTCTTT. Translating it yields CASSRGLAAGAEAFF.

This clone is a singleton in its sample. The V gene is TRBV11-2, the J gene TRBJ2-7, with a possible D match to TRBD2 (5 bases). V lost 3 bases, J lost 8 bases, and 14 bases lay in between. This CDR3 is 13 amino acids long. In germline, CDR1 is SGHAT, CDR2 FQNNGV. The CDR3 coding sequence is TGTGCCAGCAGCTTTGCCACCGGGGAAAAGCAGTACTTC. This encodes CASSFATGEKQYF. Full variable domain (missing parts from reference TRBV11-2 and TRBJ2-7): EAGVAQSPRYKIIEKRQSVAFWCNPISGHATLYWYQQILGQGPKLLIQFQNNGVVDDSQLPKDRFSAERLKGVDSTLKIQPAKLEDSAVYLCASSFATGEKQYFGPGTRLTVT.

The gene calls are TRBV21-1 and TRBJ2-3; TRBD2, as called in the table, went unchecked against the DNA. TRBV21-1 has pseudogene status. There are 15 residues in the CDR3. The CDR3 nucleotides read TGTGCCAGCAGCAAGAGGGTTACGGGCACAGATACGCAGTATTTT. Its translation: CASSKRVTGTDTQYF.

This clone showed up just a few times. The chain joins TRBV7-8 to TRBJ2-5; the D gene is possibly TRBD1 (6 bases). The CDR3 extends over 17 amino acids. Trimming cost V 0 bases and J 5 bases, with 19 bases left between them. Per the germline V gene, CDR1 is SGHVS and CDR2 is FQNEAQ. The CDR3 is CASSLAKQGLTVETQYF. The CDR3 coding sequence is TGTGCCAGCAGCTTAGCCAAACAGGGTCTAACCGTCGAGACCCAGTACTTC.

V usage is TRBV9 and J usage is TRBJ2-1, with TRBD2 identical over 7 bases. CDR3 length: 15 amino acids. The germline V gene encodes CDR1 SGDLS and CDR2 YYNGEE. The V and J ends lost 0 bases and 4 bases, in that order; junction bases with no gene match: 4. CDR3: CASSVASGDYNEQFF. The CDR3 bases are TGTGCCAGCAGCGTAGCTAGCGGAGATTACAATGAGCAGTTCTTC.

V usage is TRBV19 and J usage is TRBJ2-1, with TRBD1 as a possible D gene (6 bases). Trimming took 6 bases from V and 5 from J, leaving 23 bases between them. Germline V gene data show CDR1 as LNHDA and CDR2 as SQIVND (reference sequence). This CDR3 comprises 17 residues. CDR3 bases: TGTGCCAGTAGCCCAGGGGCGGCCGCAGGTTTGGACAATGAGCAGTTCTTC. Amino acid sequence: CASSPGAAAGLDNEQFF.

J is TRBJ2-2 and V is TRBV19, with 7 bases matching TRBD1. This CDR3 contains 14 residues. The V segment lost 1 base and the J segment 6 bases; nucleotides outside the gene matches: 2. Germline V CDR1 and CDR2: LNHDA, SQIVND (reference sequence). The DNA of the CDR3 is TGTGCCAGTAGTATAGGACAGGGCTCCGGGGAGCTGTTTTTT. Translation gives CASSIGQGSGELFF.

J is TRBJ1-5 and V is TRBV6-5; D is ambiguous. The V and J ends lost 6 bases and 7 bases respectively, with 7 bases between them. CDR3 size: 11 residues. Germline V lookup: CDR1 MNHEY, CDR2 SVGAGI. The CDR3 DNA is TGTGCCAGCAGCTCAAGCCAGCCCCAGCATTTT. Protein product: CASSSSQPQHF.

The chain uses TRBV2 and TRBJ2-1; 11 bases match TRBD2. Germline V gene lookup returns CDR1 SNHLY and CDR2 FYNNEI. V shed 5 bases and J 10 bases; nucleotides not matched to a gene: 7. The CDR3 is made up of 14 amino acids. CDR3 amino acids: CASSPTSGSLEQFF. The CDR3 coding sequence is TGTGCCAGCAGTCCCACTAGCGGGAGTTTGGAGCAGTTCTTC. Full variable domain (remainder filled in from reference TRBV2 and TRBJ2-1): EPEVTQTPSHQVTQMGQEVILRCVPISNHLYFYWYRQILGQKVEFLVSFYNNEISEKSEIFDDQFSVERPDGSNFTLKIRSTKLEDSAMYFCASSPTSGSLEQFFGPGTRLTVL.

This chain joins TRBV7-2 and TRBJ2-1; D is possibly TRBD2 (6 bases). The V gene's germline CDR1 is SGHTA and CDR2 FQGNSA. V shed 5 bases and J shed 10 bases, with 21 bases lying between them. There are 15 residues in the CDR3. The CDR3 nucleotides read TGTGCCAGCAGCCCTAGCGCACTAGCCGTTGTGGAGCAGTTCTTC. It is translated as CASSPSALAVVEQFF.

The CDR3 loop is CASSQALASAYEQYF. As DNA, the CDR3 is TGTGCCAGCAGCCAAGCTCTAGCCTCCGCCTACGAGCAGTACTTC. The chain couples TRBV3-1 (or the pseudogene TRBV3-2) to TRBJ2-7; tentative D call: TRBD2 (5 bases). CDR1 and CDR2 (germline): LGHDT, YNNKEL (reference sequence). Deletions cut 1 base from V and 2 bases from J, with 12 bases between. The CDR3 extends over 15 amino acids.

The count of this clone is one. CDR3 nucleotides: TGTGCCATCAGGAGCGACCAGGGTAATCAGCCCCAGCATTTT. It yields the protein CAIRSDQGNQPQHF. The chain combines TRBV10-3 with TRBJ1-5; TRBD1 is a possible D gene (5 bases). The V gene lost 6 bases and the J gene lost 4 bases, with 13 bases spanning the gap. The germline CDR1 and CDR2 sequences are ENHRY and SYGVKD. CDR3 length: 14 amino acids.

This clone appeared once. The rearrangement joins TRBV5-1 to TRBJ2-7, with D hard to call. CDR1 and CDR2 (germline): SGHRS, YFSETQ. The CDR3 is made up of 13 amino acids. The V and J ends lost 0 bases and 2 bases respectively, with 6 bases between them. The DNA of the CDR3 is TGCGCCAGCAGCTTGGAGCTAGCCTACGAGCAGTACTTC. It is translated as CASSLELAYEQYF.

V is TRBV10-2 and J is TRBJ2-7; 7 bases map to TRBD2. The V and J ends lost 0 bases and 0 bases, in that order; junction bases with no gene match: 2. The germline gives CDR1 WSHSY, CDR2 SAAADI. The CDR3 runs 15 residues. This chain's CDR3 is CASSESGGSSYEQYF. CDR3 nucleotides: TGCGCCAGCAGTGAGTCGGGGGGGAGCTCCTACGAGCAGTACTTC.

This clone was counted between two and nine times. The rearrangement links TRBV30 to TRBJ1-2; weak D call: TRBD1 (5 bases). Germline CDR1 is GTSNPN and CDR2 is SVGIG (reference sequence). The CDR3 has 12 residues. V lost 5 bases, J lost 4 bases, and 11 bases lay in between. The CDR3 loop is CAWGTGVYGYTF. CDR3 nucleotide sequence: TGTGCCTGGGGCACGGGGGTCTATGGCTACACCTTC.

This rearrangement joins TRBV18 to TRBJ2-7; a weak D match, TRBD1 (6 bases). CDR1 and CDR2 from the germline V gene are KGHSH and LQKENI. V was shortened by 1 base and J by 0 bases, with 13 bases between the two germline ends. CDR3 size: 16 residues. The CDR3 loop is CASSPLPGTSSYEQYF. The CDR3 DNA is TGTGCCAGCTCACCACTCCCGGGGACAAGCTCCTACGAGCAGTACTTC.

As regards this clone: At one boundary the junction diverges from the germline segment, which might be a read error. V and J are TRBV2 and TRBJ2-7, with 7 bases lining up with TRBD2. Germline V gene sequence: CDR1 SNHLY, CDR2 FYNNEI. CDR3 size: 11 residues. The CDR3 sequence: CAGRTSYEQYF. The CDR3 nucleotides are TGTGCCGGCAGGACTAGCTACGAGCAGTACTTC.

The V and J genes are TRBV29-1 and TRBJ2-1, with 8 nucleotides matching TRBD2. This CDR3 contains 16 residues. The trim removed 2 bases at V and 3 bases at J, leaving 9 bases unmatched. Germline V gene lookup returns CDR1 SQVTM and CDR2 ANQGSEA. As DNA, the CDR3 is TGCAGCGTTGAACTGAGGAGAGCGGGAGTCTACAATGAGCAGTTCTTC. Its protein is CSVELRRAGVYNEQFF.